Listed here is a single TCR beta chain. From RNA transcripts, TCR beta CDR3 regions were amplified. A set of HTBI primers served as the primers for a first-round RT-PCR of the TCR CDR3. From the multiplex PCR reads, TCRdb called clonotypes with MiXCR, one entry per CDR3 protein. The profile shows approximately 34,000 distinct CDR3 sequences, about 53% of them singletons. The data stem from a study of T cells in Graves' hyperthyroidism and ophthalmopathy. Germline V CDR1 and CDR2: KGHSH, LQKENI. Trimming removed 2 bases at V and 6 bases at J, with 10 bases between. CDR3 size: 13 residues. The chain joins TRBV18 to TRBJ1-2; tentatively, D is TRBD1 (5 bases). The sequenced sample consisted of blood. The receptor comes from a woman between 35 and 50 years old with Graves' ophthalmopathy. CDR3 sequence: CASSPAGGDGYTF. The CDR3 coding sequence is TGTGCCAGCTCACCAGCTGGGGGGGATGGCTACACCTTC.